A single sample gave rise to the 27 T cell receptor beta chains below, sequenced in a study of CD8 T cells in ankylosing spondylitis. Study findings and constraints: A TCR beta motif of 8 or 9 highly homologous variants appeared characteristic of ankylosing spondylitis blood.

TCRdb used MiXCR to reprocess the 5' RACE reads, holding one entry per CDR3 protein. The profile shows around 890,000 distinct CDR3 sequences, about 12% of them singletons. Which antigens these TCRs recognize remains unknown. The sample consisted of blood, either unsorted or a sorted T cell fraction (not recorded which). These receptors were obtained from a male donor with ankylosing spondylitis.

The chain uses TRBV20-1 and TRBJ2-5; a weak D match, TRBD1 (5 bases). Trimming removed 5 bases at V and 7 bases at J, with 17 bases between. Germline assignment: CDR1 DFQATT and CDR2 SNEGSKA (reference sequence). This CDR3 region has 13 residues. CDR3 sequence reads: CSAPRGSLGTQYF. The CDR3 bases are TGCAGTGCTCCTAGGGGTAGCCTGGGGACCCAGTACTTC.

This clonotype was seen a few times. The genes are TRBV5-1 and TRBJ2-1, with 10 bases matching TRBD2. The germline V gene encodes CDR1 SGHRS and CDR2 YFSETQ. The CDR3 is made up of 17 amino acids. J gave up 5 bases and V 0 bases, and 8 bases lay outside the gene matches. Here the CDR3 DNA reads TGCGCCAGCAGCTTGGGCCAGACTAGCGGGTATCACAATGAGCAGTTCTTC. Its translation is CASSLGQTSGYHNEQFF.

This clonotype has ten or more counts. The rearrangement joins TRBV20-1 to TRBJ2-7; D may match TRBD1 or TRBD2 (5 bases each). This CDR3 is 13 amino acids long. V gave up 6 bases and J gave up 5 bases, with 17 bases separating them. CDR1 and CDR2 (germline): DFQATT, SNEGSKA (reference sequence). The CDR3 sequence: CSAYKVLGDEQYF. The DNA for the CDR3 is TGCAGTGCCTACAAGGTTCTGGGGGACGAGCAGTACTTC.

This clonotype showed up just a few times. The gene calls are TRBV20-1 and TRBJ2-3; D might be TRBD2 (5 bases). V was shortened by 6 bases and J by 2 bases, with 12 bases between the two germline ends. This CDR3 is 13 amino acids long. CDR1 and CDR2 from the germline V gene are DFQATT and SNEGSKA (reference sequence). The CDR3 sequence is CSAHLGDTDTQYF. CDR3 sequence (DNA): TGCAGTGCCCACCTGGGAGACACAGATACGCAGTATTTT.

The rearrangement links TRBV5-1 to TRBJ1-5, with no clear D. The CDR3 extends over 15 amino acids. With 4 bases removed from V and 0 bases from J, the gap between germline ends came to 11 bases. Germline values: CDR1 SGHRS, CDR2 YFSETQ. CDR3 bases: TGCGCCAGCAGCGTAGGAGAGCATAGCAATCAGCCCCAGCATTTT. Translated: CASSVGEHSNQPQHF.

This clonotype came up a few times. The chain has TRBV10-1 and TRBJ2-1; the D is unclear. V lost 3 bases, J lost 11 bases, and 14 bases lay in between. CDR1 is WNHNN and CDR2 is SYGVQD in the germline V gene (reference sequence). CDR3 size: 13 residues. The CDR3 sequence: CASSDPSAAKQFF. CDR3 bases: TGCGCCAGCAGTGACCCTAGTGCGGCAAAGCAGTTCTTC.

This chain links TRBV7-2 with TRBJ1-2; D is unresolved. The CDR3 is 14 residues long. From germline, CDR1 is SGHTA and CDR2 FQGNSA. V dropped 11 bases and J dropped 8 bases, with 24 bases sitting between them. In DNA, the CDR3 is TGTGCCCTTCTACCAGGCTCTCCCTATGAAGGCTACACCTTC. Encoded protein: CALLPGSPYEGYTF.

This clonotype was seen repeatedly, ten times or more. This rearrangement joins TRBV20-1 to TRBJ2-3, with 9 bases matching TRBD2. V dropped 6 bases and J dropped 1; count of bases not matched to a gene: 8. The germline CDR1 and CDR2 sequences are DFQATT and SNEGSKA (reference sequence). The CDR3 has 15 amino acids. CDR3: CSAQAAGGGTDTQYF. Written as DNA, the CDR3 is TGCAGTGCCCAAGCAGCGGGGGGAGGCACAGATACGCAGTATTTT.

The chain carries TRBV6-1 and TRBJ1-1, with D possibly being TRBD1 (6 bases). The CDR3 covers 14 residues. Germline V gene data show CDR1 as MNHNS and CDR2 as SASEGT. Trimming pared 6 bases from V and 0 bases from J, leaving 11 bases between. For the CDR3, the DNA is TGTGCCAGCAGAACCGGACAGTTGAACACTGAAGCTTTCTTT. It specifies CASRTGQLNTEAFF.

This clonotype was detected ten times or more. This rearrangement joins TRBV27 to TRBJ2-7; tentatively, D is TRBD2 (5 bases). CDR1 is MNHEY, CDR2 SMNVEV, per germline (reference sequence). Trimming cost V 4 bases and J 1 base, with 8 bases left between them. The CDR3 extends over 13 amino acids. CDR3 region: CASSSTGSYEQYF. The CDR3 DNA is TGTGCCAGCAGTTCAACGGGATCCTACGAGCAGTACTTC.

This clonotype was recorded a few times. The chain employs TRBV20-1 and TRBJ1-1; 9 bases align to TRBD1. From germline, CDR1 is DFQATT and CDR2 SNEGSKA (reference sequence). V lost 3 bases to trimming and J lost 3 bases; unmatched junction nucleotides: 5. The CDR3 sequence is 14 residues long. CDR3 nucleotide sequence: TGCAGTGCTAGCGCGACAGGGGGACACACTGAAGCTTTCTTT. It encodes CSASATGGHTEAFF.

This clonotype appeared a few times. The chain joins TRBV4-3 to TRBJ2-2, with D unresolved. This CDR3 is built from 14 residues. Germline loops: CDR1 LGHNA, CDR2 YSLEER. Trimming pared 1 base from V and 4 bases from J, leaving 7 bases between. The CDR3 reads CASSQAFRTGELFF. The CDR3 DNA follows: TGCGCCAGCAGCCAAGCGTTTCGCACCGGGGAGCTGTTTTTT.

In its sample, this clonotype was seen many times. The CDR3 region has the DNA TGCAGCGTCGTGAAGCCCGTATCGAACACTGAAGCTTTCTTT. It translates to CSVVKPVSNTEAFF. V gene TRBV29-1 combines with J gene TRBJ1-1; D call uncertain. This CDR3 region has 14 residues. Germline assignment: CDR1 SQVTM and CDR2 ANQGSEA. Deletions cut 6 bases from V and 1 base from J, with 15 bases between.

This clonotype has a count of ten or more. The chain recombines TRBV10-3 with TRBJ2-1; 11 bases map to TRBD2. Germline CDR1 reads ENHRY; CDR2 reads SYGVKD. V lost 6 bases to trimming and J lost 10 bases; unmatched junction nucleotides: 8. The length of the CDR3 is 14 residues. CDR3 nucleotide sequence: TGTGCCATCAGCATCCTAGCGGGAGGCAGCGAGCAGTTCTTC. Translating gives CAISILAGGSEQFF.

The chain recombines TRBV15 with TRBJ2-5, with 7 bases fitting TRBD1. V lost 5 bases and J lost 2; bases outside the gene matches: 11. Germline-derived CDR1 and CDR2 are LNHNV and YYDKDF (reference sequence). The CDR3 consists of 16 residues. The CDR3 is CATSYNRGRGQETQYF. DNA for the CDR3: TGTGCCACCAGCTATAACAGGGGACGAGGGCAAGAGACCCAGTACTTC.

The table lists this clonotype with a few counts. V gene TRBV4-3 combines with J gene TRBJ2-5, with TRBD2 as a possible D gene (5 bases). The V gene's germline CDR1 is LGHNA and CDR2 YSLEER. V was cut by 1 base and J by 4 bases, with 16 bases left in between. The CDR3 has 16 residues. In DNA, the CDR3 is TGCGCCAGCAGCCAAGGGGTCCGGACGAGCGGAGAGACCCAGTACTTC. This translates into CASSQGVRTSGETQYF.

This sequence joins TRBV6-6 and TRBJ1-2; D uncertain. The germline gives CDR1 MNHNY, CDR2 SVGAGI (reference sequence). Trimming shortened V by 5 bases and J by 4 bases, and 11 bases separated the two germline ends. CDR3 length equals 13 residues. The CDR3 DNA reads TGTGCCAGCAGTCACCGGGCTGGCTATGGCTACACCTTC. This encodes CASSHRAGYGYTF.

The chain carries TRBV20-1 and TRBJ2-2; D tentatively reads TRBD1 or TRBD2 (5 bases each). CDR1 and CDR2 (germline): DFQATT, SNEGSKA (reference sequence). Trimming left V 2 bases short and J 4 bases short, with 11 bases between. This CDR3 is built from 14 residues. This chain's CDR3 is CSARLRGVTGELFF. CDR3 bases: TGCAGTGCTAGATTACGAGGGGTCACCGGGGAGCTGTTTTTT.

A few counts support this clonotype. V is TRBV5-6 and J is TRBJ2-3, with D unresolved. Germline CDR1 and CDR2: SGHDT and YYEEEE. The CDR3 spans 14 residues. The V end was cut by 5 bases, the J end by 4 bases, with 14 bases between. This CDR3 is CASRAGVWADTQYF. The DNA for the CDR3 is TGTGCCAGCAGAGCTGGGGTATGGGCAGATACGCAGTATTTT.

This clonotype was observed a few times. The rearrangement uses TRBV24-1 and TRBJ2-1, with 10 bases aligning to TRBD2. Germline loops: CDR1 KGHDR, CDR2 SFDVKD. Unmatched junction bases numbered 8, after V lost 3 bases and J lost 4 bases. The CDR3 totals 17 residues. The CDR3 sequence is CATSDRLAGGGYNEQFF. For the CDR3, the DNA is TGTGCCACCAGTGATAGGTTAGCGGGAGGAGGGTACAATGAGCAGTTCTTC.

At least ten counts were recorded for this clonotype. The rearrangement joins TRBV20-1 to TRBJ2-1; D is possibly TRBD1 or TRBD2 (5 bases each). V was shortened by 3 bases and J by 8 bases, with 17 bases between the two germline ends. Germline V gives CDR1 DFQATT, CDR2 SNEGSKA (reference sequence). The CDR3 is 14 residues long. The CDR3 DNA is TGCAGTGCTAGTGGACTTATCGACAGATATGAGCAGTTCTTC. Translated, it gives CSASGLIDRYEQFF.

The chain joins TRBV27 to TRBJ2-3, with D unresolved. Germline lookup yields CDR1 MNHEY and CDR2 SMNVEV (reference sequence). The ends were cut back, 2 bases at V and 0 bases at J, with 18 bases in the middle. This CDR3 contains 18 residues. This CDR3 is CASSLPSPWTASTDTQYF. The CDR3 DNA reads TGTGCCAGCAGTTTACCCTCCCCATGGACGGCCAGCACAGATACGCAGTATTTT.

This clonotype was picked up many times. This chain uses TRBV29-1 with TRBJ2-5; 12 bases align to TRBD2. This CDR3 is built from 15 residues. Losses at the gene ends were 3 bases for V and 7 bases for J; bases not matched to a gene: 9. The germline gives CDR1 SQVTM, CDR2 ANQGSEA. CDR3 in DNA: TGCAGCGTTGACCTAGCGGGAGGGCCGTTTGGGACCCAGTACTTC. Translating it yields CSVDLAGGPFGTQYF.

In its sample, this clonotype was seen once. The chain recombines TRBV7-9 with TRBJ2-1; 14 bases agree with TRBD2. The ends lost 10 bases at V and 7 bases at J; junction bases unmatched: 6. Germline CDR1 SEHNR, CDR2 FQNEAQ (reference sequence). The CDR3 spans 14 residues. The CDR3 DNA follows: TGTGCCATGGGGACTAGCGGGAGTTTAAATGAGCAGTTCTTC. It specifies CAMGTSGSLNEQFF.

V and J are TRBV24-1 and TRBJ2-7; 7 bases align to TRBD2. This CDR3 has 15 amino acids. V lost 3 bases to trimming and J lost 0 bases; unmatched junction nucleotides: 4. CDR1 and CDR2 (germline): KGHDR, SFDVKD. CDR3 in amino acids: CATSDPRDYSYEQYF. CDR3 coding DNA: TGTGCCACCAGTGATCCCCGGGACTACTCCTACGAGCAGTACTTC.

This clonotype was found a few times. This chain connects TRBV7-2 to TRBJ2-3, with D unclear. CDR3 length: 14 residues. Germline V CDR1 and CDR2: SGHTA, FQGNSA. The V gene lost 5 bases and the J gene lost 5 bases, with 14 bases spanning the gap. CDR3 nucleotide sequence: TGTGCCAGCAGCCCACCCGGTCTTGAAGATACGCAGTATTTT. Translated, it gives CASSPPGLEDTQYF.

This clonotype occurred many times. The CDR3 region has the DNA TGCAGCGTTGGGCAGGGTGGTTTTCGGTATGGCTACACCTTC. Its translation is CSVGQGGFRYGYTF. This chain connects TRBV29-1 to TRBJ1-2; D perhaps matches TRBD1 (5 bases). V was pared by 4 bases and J by 5 bases, with 17 bases between. Germline CDR1 SQVTM, CDR2 ANQGSEA. This CDR3 spans 14 amino acids.